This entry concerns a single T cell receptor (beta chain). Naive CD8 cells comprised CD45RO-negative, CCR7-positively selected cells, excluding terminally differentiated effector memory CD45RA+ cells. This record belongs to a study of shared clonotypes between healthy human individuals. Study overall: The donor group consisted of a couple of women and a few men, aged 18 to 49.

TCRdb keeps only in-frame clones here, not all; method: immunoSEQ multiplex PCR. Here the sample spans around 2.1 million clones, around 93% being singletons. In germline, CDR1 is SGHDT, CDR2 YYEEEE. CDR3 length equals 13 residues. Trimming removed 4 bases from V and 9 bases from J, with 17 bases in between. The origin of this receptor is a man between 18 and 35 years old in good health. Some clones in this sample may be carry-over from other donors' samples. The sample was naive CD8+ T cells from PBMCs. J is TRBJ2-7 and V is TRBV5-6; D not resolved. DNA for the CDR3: TGTGCCAGCAGCCCTGAATCCGACGAGGTGCAGTACTTC. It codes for CASSPESDEVQYF. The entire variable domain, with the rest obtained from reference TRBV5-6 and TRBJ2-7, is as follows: DAGVTQSPTHLIKTRGQQVTLRCSPKSGHDTVSWYQQALGQGPQFIFQYYEEEERQRGNFPDRFSGHQFPNYSSELNVNALLLGDSALYLCASSPESDEVQYFGPGTRLTVT.